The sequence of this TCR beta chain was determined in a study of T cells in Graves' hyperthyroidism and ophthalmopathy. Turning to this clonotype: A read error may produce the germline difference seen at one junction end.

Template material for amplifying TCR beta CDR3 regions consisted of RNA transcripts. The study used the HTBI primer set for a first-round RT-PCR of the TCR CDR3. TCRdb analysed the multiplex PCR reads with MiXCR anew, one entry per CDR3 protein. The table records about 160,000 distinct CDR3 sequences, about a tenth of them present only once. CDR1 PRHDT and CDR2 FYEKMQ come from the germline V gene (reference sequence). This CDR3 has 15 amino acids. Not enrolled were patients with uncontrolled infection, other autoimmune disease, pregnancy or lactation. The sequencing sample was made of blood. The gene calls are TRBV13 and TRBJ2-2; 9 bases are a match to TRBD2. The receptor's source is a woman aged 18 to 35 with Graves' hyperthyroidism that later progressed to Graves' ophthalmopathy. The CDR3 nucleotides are TGTGCCAGCGGCTTGGGACTAGCTAGCACCGGGGAGCTGTTTTTT. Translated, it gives CASGLGLASTGELFF. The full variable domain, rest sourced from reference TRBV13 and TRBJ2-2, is AAGVIQSPRHLIKEKRETATLKCYPIPRHDTVYWYQQGPGQDPQFLISFYEKMQSDKGSIPDRFSAQQFSDYHSELNMSSLELGDSALYFCASGLGLASTGELFFGEGSRLTVL.